The 30 T cell receptor beta chains presented below share a single source sample, sequenced in a study of cytomegalovirus exposure and HLA in healthy donors. The primer mix had 60 Vbeta and 13 Jbeta primers. The assay was immunoSEQ multiplex PCR, and TCRdb's table has in-frame clones only and misses some. The sample includes over 100,000 clones, 70% to 80% of them seen just once. The sequenced material came from PBMCs. These receptors originate from a young woman in good health and CMV-seropositive.

This sequence joins TRBV5-4 and TRBJ2-1; 10 bases map to TRBD1. CDR3 length: 14 amino acids. The J segment lost 5 bases and the V segment lost 4 bases, leaving 3 bases of the junction unmatched. Germline CDR1 SGHNT, CDR2 YYREEE (reference sequence). The CDR3 DNA sequence: TGTGCCAGCAGCCGCGGGACAGGGGACAATGAGCAGTTCTTC. It specifies CASSRGTGDNEQFF.

The chain uses TRBV30 and TRBJ2-1; TRBD1 agrees at 10 bases. The CDR3 sequence is 14 residues long. Per germline, CDR1 GTSNPN and CDR2 SVGIG (reference sequence). The junction had 4 bases not matched to a gene; V was cut back by 5 bases and J by 3 bases. CDR3 sequence: CAWETGGSYNEQFF. CDR3 nucleotide sequence: TGTGCCTGGGAGACAGGGGGCAGCTACAATGAGCAGTTCTTC.

This clone was detected only once. This chain links TRBV7-9 with TRBJ2-3; D perhaps matches TRBD2 (6 bases). The CDR3 is made up of 15 amino acids. CDR1 is SEHNR, CDR2 FQNEAQ, per germline (reference sequence). V gave up 5 bases and J gave up 5 bases, with 17 bases separating them. CDR3 region: CASSIRGTLIDTQYF. Here the CDR3 DNA reads TGTGCCAGCAGCATCCGGGGGACTCTTATAGATACGCAGTATTTT.

The chain has TRBV4-1 and TRBJ2-3; 10 nucleotides align to TRBD2. The CDR3 runs to 18 residues. J lost 0 bases, V lost 1 base, and 7 bases had no gene match. Germline V gene sequence: CDR1 MGHRA, CDR2 YSYEKL. The CDR3 loop is CASSQGLGTSVSTDTQYF. The CDR3 coding sequence is TGCGCCAGCAGCCAAGGCCTCGGGACTAGCGTGAGCACAGATACGCAGTATTTT.

Remarks on this clone: An end of the junction does not agree with germline; a read error may underlie this. The chain has TRBV30 and TRBJ1-1, with a possible D match to TRBD1 (5 bases). Germline V gene sequence: CDR1 GTSNPN, CDR2 SVGIG (reference sequence). This CDR3 is 17 amino acids long. The CDR3 region is CAWGVGRASIMNTEAFF. The CDR3 DNA reads as TGTGCCTGGGGTGTAGGCAGGGCCTCGATAATGAACACTGAAGCTTTCTTT.

This clone turned up a few times. The chain couples TRBV14 to TRBJ1-1, with D possibly TRBD1 on 6 matching bases. The CDR3 is 20 amino acids. Between the trimmed V and J ends, which lost 3 bases and 1 base, there was a span of 27 bases. Looked up from germline, CDR1 is SGHDN and CDR2 is FVKESK. The CDR3 spells CASSHSRFRGSVGKNTEAFF. CDR3 nucleotides: TGTGCCAGCAGCCATTCAAGATTCAGGGGTTCAGTCGGTAAGAACACTGAAGCTTTCTTT.

The chain is built from TRBV11-3 and TRBJ1-1, with TRBD1 as a possible D gene (5 bases). Between the trimmed V and J ends, which lost 0 bases and 3 bases, there was a span of 8 bases. Germline assignment: CDR1 SGHNT and CDR2 YENEEA. The CDR3 runs 14 residues. Written as DNA, the CDR3 is TGTGCCAGCAGCTTAGACAGGGTCTACACTGAAGCTTTCTTT. It translates to CASSLDRVYTEAFF.

This sequence joins TRBV5-1 and TRBJ2-3; D possibly corresponds to TRBD1 (5 bases). The CDR3 is 16 amino acids. Trimming removed 5 bases at V and 0 bases at J, with 16 bases between. The germline V gene has CDR1 SGHRS and CDR2 YFSETQ. The CDR3 nucleotides are TGCGCCAGCAGGCCACAGGTACTACTAAGCACAGATACGCAGTATTTT. As protein: CASRPQVLLSTDTQYF.

J is TRBJ2-3 and V is TRBV28, with TRBD2 matching 11 bases. The germline gives CDR1 MDHEN, CDR2 SYDVKM. The CDR3 loop spans 18 amino acids. V lost 3 bases and J lost 2; bases outside the gene matches: 10. The DNA for the CDR3 is TGTGCCAGCAGTTTCACCTCACGACTAGCGGGAATCACAGATACGCAGTATTTT. Translated, it gives CASSFTSRLAGITDTQYF. Full variable domain (remainder filled in from reference TRBV28 and TRBJ2-3): DVKVTQSSRYLVKRTGEKVFLECVQDMDHENMFWYRQDPGLGLRLIYFSYDVKMKEKGDIPEGYSVSREKKERFSLILESASTNQTSMYLCASSFTSRLAGITDTQYFGPGTRLTVL.

This rearrangement joins TRBV25-1 to TRBJ2-3; weak D call: TRBD2 (6 bases). Trimming pared 8 bases from V and 7 bases from J, leaving 16 bases between. Germline lookup yields CDR1 MGHDK and CDR2 SYGVNS. The CDR3 loop spans 13 amino acids. This CDR3 reads CASSEGSGYTQYF. The CDR3 region has the DNA TGTGCCAGCTCAGAGGGAAGCGGGTATACGCAGTATTTT.

The J gene is TRBJ1-4, the V gene TRBV5-1; 8 positions agree with TRBD1. J gave up 8 bases and V 4 bases, and 10 bases lay outside the gene matches. The CDR3 is made up of 15 amino acids. Germline V gene sequence: CDR1 SGHRS, CDR2 YFSETQ. This chain's CDR3 is CASSNPGGKREKLFF. The CDR3 bases are TGCGCCAGCAGCAACCCAGGGGGCAAGCGGGAAAAACTGTTTTTT.

This rearrangement joins TRBV6-1 to TRBJ1-1, with 8 positions matching TRBD1. Germline CDR1 is MNHNS and CDR2 is SASEGT. CDR3 size: 13 residues. V lost 5 bases and J lost 5; bases outside the gene matches: 4. Here the CDR3 reads CASSRTGRTEAFF. The CDR3 bases are TGTGCCAGCAGTCGGACAGGGAGGACTGAAGCTTTCTTT.

This sequence joins TRBV7-9 and TRBJ2-1; D possibly corresponds to TRBD2 (6 bases). The CDR3 is made up of 16 amino acids. The V and J ends lost 0 bases and 0 bases respectively, with 9 bases between them. The V gene's germline CDR1 is SEHNR and CDR2 FQNEAQ (reference sequence). The CDR3 coding sequence is TGTGCCAGCAGCTTAGCGCGGGGTTCCTCCTACAATGAGCAGTTCTTC. Translating it yields CASSLARGSSYNEQFF. The whole variable domain, filled in from reference TRBV7-9 and TRBJ2-1, reads DTGVSQNPRHKITKRGQNVTFRCDPISEHNRLYWYRQTLGQGPEFLTYFQNEAQLEKSRLLSDRFSAERPKGSFSTLEIQRTEQGDSAMYLCASSLARGSSYNEQFFGPGTRLTVL.

The gene calls are TRBV9 and TRBJ2-7; 9 positions agree with TRBD2. The CDR3 runs to 14 residues. Germline-derived CDR1 and CDR2 are SGDLS and YYNGEE. The V gene end was trimmed by 3 bases and the J gene end by 5 bases; junction bases not matched to a gene: 6. CDR3 residues: CASSAGTSLHEQYF. The CDR3 DNA sequence: TGTGCCAGCAGCGCCGGGACTAGCTTGCACGAGCAGTACTTC.

The chain links TRBV10-1 to TRBJ2-7, with 9 nucleotides matching TRBD1. The CDR3 length is 17 residues. The germline CDR1 and CDR2 sequences are WNHNN and SYGVQD (reference sequence). With 2 bases clipped from V and 4 bases from J, the junction kept 12 bases outside the gene matches. The CDR3 region is CASSEPDPGQGWYEQYF. For the CDR3, the DNA is TGCGCCAGCAGTGAGCCCGACCCGGGACAGGGTTGGTACGAGCAGTACTTC.

V usage is TRBV6-1 and J usage is TRBJ1-1, with D possibly TRBD1 on 5 matching bases. CDR3 length: 16 residues. Germline V CDR1 and CDR2: MNHNS, SASEGT. The V end was cut by 3 bases, the J end by 0 bases, with 14 bases between. CDR3 residues: CASSDVGGTLNTEAFF. CDR3 nucleotides: TGTGCCAGCAGTGACGTAGGCGGGACGCTGAACACTGAAGCTTTCTTT.

The rearrangement uses TRBV5-4 and TRBJ2-7; maybe TRBD1 (7 bases). With 7 bases removed from V and 0 bases from J, the gap between germline ends came to 14 bases. The CDR3 sequence is 14 residues long. Germline V gives CDR1 SGHNT, CDR2 YYREEE (reference sequence). The DNA of the CDR3 is TGTGCCAGCTCCCTCCAGGGGGGCTCCTACGAGCAGTACTTC. This codes for CASSLQGGSYEQYF.

The chain combines TRBV19 with TRBJ1-1, with D possibly matching TRBD1 (5 bases). Germline CDR1 reads LNHDA; CDR2 reads SQIVND (reference sequence). V gave up 3 bases and J gave up 2 bases, with 13 bases separating them. CDR3 length: 15 amino acids. The CDR3 protein is CASSMAREGNTEAFF. CDR3 in DNA: TGTGCCAGTAGTATGGCCAGGGAGGGTAACACTGAAGCTTTCTTT.

This chain connects TRBV10-3 to TRBJ1-3; no clear D. Trimming shortened V by 3 bases and J by 1 base, and 7 bases separated the two germline ends. The CDR3 length is 14 residues. Germline CDR1 reads ENHRY; CDR2 reads SYGVKD. The CDR3 DNA reads as TGTGCCATCAGTGATGTGTCTTCTGGAAACACCATATATTTT. Its translation is CAISDVSSGNTIYF.

The gene calls are TRBV19 and TRBJ1-2; tentatively, D is TRBD1 (5 bases). The V end was cut by 1 base, the J end by 4 bases, with 16 bases between. This CDR3 region has 16 residues. CDR1 LNHDA and CDR2 SQIVND come from the germline V gene (reference sequence). This chain's CDR3 is CASSIGSGSGGYGYTF. CDR3 bases: TGTGCCAGTAGTATAGGGAGCGGGTCTGGGGGCTATGGCTACACCTTC.

CDR3 amino acids: CASSYGARTNYGYTF. The DNA for the CDR3 is TGTGCCAGCAGTTATGGGGCCCGCACCAACTATGGCTACACCTTC. This sequence joins TRBV6-5 and TRBJ1-2; TRBD1 might be the D (5 bases). The CDR3 loop spans 15 amino acids. Looked up from germline, CDR1 is MNHEY and CDR2 is SVGAGI. V shed 3 bases and J shed 2 bases, with 13 bases lying between them.

The chain has TRBV21-1 and TRBJ2-7; the table names TRBD1, a call not compared with the DNA. TRBV21-1 constitutes a pseudogene. CDR3 length: 16 amino acids. The CDR3 coding sequence is TGTGCCAGCAGCGCCTGCAGCTTACAGGGAACCCACGAGCAGTACTTC. Translating it yields CASSACSLQGTHEQYF.

The rearrangement joins TRBV27 to TRBJ2-1; TRBD2 matches at 8 bases. J gave up 9 bases and V 5 bases, and 12 bases lay outside the gene matches. The CDR3 totals 15 residues. The V gene's germline CDR1 is MNHEY and CDR2 SMNVEV (reference sequence). The CDR3: CASSPRAGAGAEQFF. In nucleotides, the CDR3 is TGTGCCAGCAGTCCTCGAGCGGGAGCTGGGGCTGAGCAGTTCTTC.

The chain is built from TRBV5-1 and TRBJ2-7, with D possibly TRBD2 on 7 matching bases. Germline V gene lookup returns CDR1 SGHRS and CDR2 YFSETQ. V lost 3 bases, J lost 6 bases, and 19 bases lay in between. The CDR3 is 15 residues long. CDR3 DNA sequence: TGCGCCAGCAGCTCGTCCGGCGGGGGCGAAGGCGAGCAGTACTTC. Translation: CASSSSGGGEGEQYF.

The genes are TRBV27 and TRBJ2-4; 9 bases map to TRBD1. V was clipped by 7 bases and J by 7 bases; unmatched bases: 17. Germline V gene lookup returns CDR1 MNHEY and CDR2 SMNVEV (reference sequence). The CDR3 extends over 17 amino acids. As DNA, the CDR3 is TGTGCCAGCATAGGGTATGGGACAGGGACCACCCGGAACATTCAGTACTTC. Translated, it gives CASIGYGTGTTRNIQYF.

This chain joins TRBV2 and TRBJ1-5; D is unclear. Trimming pared 5 bases from V and 10 bases from J, leaving 12 bases between. Germline V gene sequence: CDR1 SNHLY, CDR2 FYNNEI. The CDR3 runs to 12 residues. This chain's CDR3 is CASSQEVEPQHF. CDR3 in DNA: TGTGCCAGCAGTCAGGAGGTGGAACCCCAGCATTTT.

This clone was counted a single time. This rearrangement joins TRBV2 to TRBJ1-4; a weak D match, TRBD1 (5 bases). V lost 7 bases and J 10 bases, leaving 22 bases between the germline ends. Per germline, CDR1 SNHLY and CDR2 FYNNEI. CDR3 length equals 15 residues. This chain's CDR3 is CASTMMSSAGGKLFF. Here the CDR3 DNA reads TGTGCCAGCACCATGATGTCCTCTGCGGGGGGAAAACTGTTTTTT.

A few counts support this clone. The chain combines TRBV6-1 with TRBJ2-7; TRBD2 aligns across 13 bases. This CDR3 comprises 15 residues. The germline CDR1 and CDR2 sequences are MNHNS and SASEGT. J lost 3 bases, V lost 6 bases, and 5 bases had no gene match. For the CDR3, the DNA is TGTGCCAGCAGCAGGGGGACTAGCGGGAACTACGAGCAGTACTTC. Its translation is CASSRGTSGNYEQYF.

The CDR3 region has the DNA TGTGCCAGTAGTATTACCAGGGTAACTAACTATGGCTACACCTTC. Protein sequence: CASSITRVTNYGYTF. The V and J genes are TRBV19 and TRBJ1-2, with TRBD1 as a possible D gene (5 bases). Trimming pared 3 bases from V and 0 bases from J, leaving 11 bases between. Looked up from germline, CDR1 is LNHDA and CDR2 is SQIVND (reference sequence). There are 15 residues in the CDR3. The variable domain in full, completed from reference TRBV19 and TRBJ1-2, reads DGGITQSPKYLFRKEGQNVTLSCEQNLNHDAMYWYRQDPGQGLRLIYYSQIVNDFQKGDIAEGYSVSREKKESFPLTVTSAQKNPTAFYLCASSITRVTNYGYTFGSGTRLTVV.

This chain joins TRBV25-1 and TRBJ2-3; D might be TRBD2 (5 bases). Germline V gene lookup returns CDR1 MGHDK and CDR2 SYGVNS. The CDR3 length is 16 residues. With 2 bases removed from V and 3 bases from J, the gap between germline ends came to 15 bases. This CDR3 is CASSERRALKTDTQYF. The DNA for the CDR3 is TGTGCCAGCAGTGAACGGCGGGCGCTTAAGACAGATACGCAGTATTTT.